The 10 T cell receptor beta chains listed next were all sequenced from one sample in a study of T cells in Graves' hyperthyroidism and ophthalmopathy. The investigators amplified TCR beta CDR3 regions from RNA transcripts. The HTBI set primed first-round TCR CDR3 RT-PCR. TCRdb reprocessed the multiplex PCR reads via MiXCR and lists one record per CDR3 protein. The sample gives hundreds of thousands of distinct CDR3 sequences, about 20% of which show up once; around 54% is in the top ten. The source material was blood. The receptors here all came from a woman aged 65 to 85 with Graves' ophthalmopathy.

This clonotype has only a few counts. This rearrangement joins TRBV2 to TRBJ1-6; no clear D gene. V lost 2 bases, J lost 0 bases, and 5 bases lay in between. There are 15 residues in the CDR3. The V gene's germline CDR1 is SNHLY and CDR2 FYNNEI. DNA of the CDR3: TGTGCCAGCAGTGAACGGGGCTCCTATAATTCACCCCTCCACTTT. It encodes CASSERGSYNSPLHF.

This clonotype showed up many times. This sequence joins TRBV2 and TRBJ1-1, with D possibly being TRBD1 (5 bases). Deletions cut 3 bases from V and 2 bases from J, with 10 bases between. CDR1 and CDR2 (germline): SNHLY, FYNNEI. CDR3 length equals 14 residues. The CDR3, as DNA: TGTGCCAGCAGTGATTGGGGGTCCAACACTGAAGCTTTCTTT. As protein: CASSDWGSNTEAFF. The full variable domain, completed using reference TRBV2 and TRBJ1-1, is EPEVTQTPSHQVTQMGQEVILRCVPISNHLYFYWYRQILGQKVEFLVSFYNNEISEKSEIFDDQFSVERPDGSNFTLKIRSTKLEDSAMYFCASSDWGSNTEAFFGQGTRLTVV.

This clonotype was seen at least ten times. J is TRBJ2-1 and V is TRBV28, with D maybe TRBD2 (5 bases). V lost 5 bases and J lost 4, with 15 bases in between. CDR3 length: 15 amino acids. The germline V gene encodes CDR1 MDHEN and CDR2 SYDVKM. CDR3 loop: CASSPSSTRYNEQFF. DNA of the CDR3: TGTGCCAGCAGTCCCTCTTCTACTAGATACAATGAGCAGTTCTTC.

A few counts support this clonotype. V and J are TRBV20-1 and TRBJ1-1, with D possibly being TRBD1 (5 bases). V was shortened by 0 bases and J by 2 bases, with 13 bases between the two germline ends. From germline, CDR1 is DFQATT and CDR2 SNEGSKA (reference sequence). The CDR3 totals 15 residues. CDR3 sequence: CSARDRARANTEAFF. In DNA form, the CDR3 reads TGCAGTGCTAGAGATCGAGCCAGGGCTAACACTGAAGCTTTCTTT.

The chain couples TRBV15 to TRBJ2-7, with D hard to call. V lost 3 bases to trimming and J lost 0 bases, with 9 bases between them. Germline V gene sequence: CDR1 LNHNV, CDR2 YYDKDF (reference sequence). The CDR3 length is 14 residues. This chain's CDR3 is CATSRKGYSYEQYF. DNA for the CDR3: TGTGCCACCAGCAGGAAGGGTTACTCCTACGAGCAGTACTTC.

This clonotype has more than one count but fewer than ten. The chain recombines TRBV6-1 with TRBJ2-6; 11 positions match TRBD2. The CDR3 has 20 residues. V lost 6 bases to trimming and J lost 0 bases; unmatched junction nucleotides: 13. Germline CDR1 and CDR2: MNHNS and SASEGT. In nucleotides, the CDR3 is TGTGCCAGCAGCAGGGATATGACTAGCGGGATACTCTCTGGGGCCAACGTCCTGACTTTC. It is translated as CASSRDMTSGILSGANVLTF.

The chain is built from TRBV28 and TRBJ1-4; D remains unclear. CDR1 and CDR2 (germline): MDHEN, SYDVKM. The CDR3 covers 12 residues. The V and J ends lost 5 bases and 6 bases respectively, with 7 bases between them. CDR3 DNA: TGTGCCAGCAGTCTGCCACATGAAAAACTGTTTTTT. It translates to CASSLPHEKLFF.

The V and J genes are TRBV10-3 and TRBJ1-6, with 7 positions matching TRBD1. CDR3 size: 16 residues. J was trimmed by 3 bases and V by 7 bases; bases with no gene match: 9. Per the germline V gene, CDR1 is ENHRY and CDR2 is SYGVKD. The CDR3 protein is CAIKGDRAHYNSPLHF. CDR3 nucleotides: TGTGCCATCAAGGGGGACAGAGCGCACTATAATTCACCCCTCCACTTT.

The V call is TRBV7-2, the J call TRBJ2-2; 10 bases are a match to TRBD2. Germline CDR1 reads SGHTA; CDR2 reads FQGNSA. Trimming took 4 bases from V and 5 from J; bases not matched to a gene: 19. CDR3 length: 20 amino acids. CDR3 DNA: TGTGCCAGCAGCTCCGATCCCCGGGGGGGATTTAGCGGGAGGACCGGGGAGCTGTTTTTT. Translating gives CASSSDPRGGFSGRTGELFF.

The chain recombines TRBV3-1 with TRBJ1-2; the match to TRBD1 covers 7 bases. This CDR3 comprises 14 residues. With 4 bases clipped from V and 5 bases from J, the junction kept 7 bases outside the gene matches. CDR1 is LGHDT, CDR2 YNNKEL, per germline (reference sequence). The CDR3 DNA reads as TGTGCCAGCAGCCTGGGGACAGAGGGTTATGGCTACACCTTC. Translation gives CASSLGTEGYGYTF.